This T cell receptor beta chain was captured in a study of Graves' ophthalmopathy and Graves' hyperthyroidism. Study information: Hyperthyroidism was classified as stable if no ophthalmopathy occurred within 18 months of follow-up. The study's findings and limits: Most thyroid clonotypes expanded beyond 0.001 frequency were also found in blood.

The germline V gene encodes CDR1 SEHNR and CDR2 FQNEAQ (reference sequence). This CDR3 region has 11 residues. Amplifying from RNA transcripts, the study obtained TCR beta CDR3 regions. The library came from an HTBI-primed first-round RT-PCR and a second-round multiplex PCR. TCRdb processed the multiplex PCR reads anew with MiXCR; each CDR3 protein has one entry. The sample records about 500,000 distinct CDR3 sequences, 35% to 45% being singletons. New diagnoses, under 2 months' duration, and ages 18 to 65 characterized the hyperthyroidism patients. This clonotype was counted at least ten times. No antigen is known for it. One junction end disagrees with the germline gene, perhaps due to a read error.

The sequenced sample consisted of peripheral blood or thyroid tissue (not recorded which). V is TRBV7-9 and J is TRBJ2-7; D remains unclear. This TCR derives from an adult man with Graves' hyperthyroidism. The CDR3 DNA reads TGTGCCGGCAGCCCAGGTACAGAGCAGTACTTC. Translated: CAGSPGTEQYF.